These T cell receptor beta chains were read from a single sample in a study of T-cell reconstitution after alpha-beta-depleted transplantation in children. One entry per CDR3 protein results from TCRdb running MiXCR on the PCR reads. The table lists 500,000 to 750,000 distinct CDR3 sequences, 27% of them singletons. Sequencing used PBMCs, obtained before TCRalphabeta/CD19-depleted stem cell transplant. These receptors all stem from a boy in the first two years of life with Wiskott-Aldrich syndrome, due to receive a stem cell transplant. CDR3s include the opening cysteine and the closing phenylalanine or tryptophan. D genes are given only for firm matches. Size values are once, few and many counts, or a class for expanded clones, and some rows have none.

NA,TRBV5-5,NA,TRBJ1-1,CASSFSGARMNTEAFF,TGTGCCAGCAGCTTTTCCGGGGCTCGCATGAACACTGAAGCTTTCTTT
TRBD1,TRBV5-1,few,TRBJ2-1,CASSRTFGAGGKEQFF,TGCGCCAGCAGCCGCACTTTCGGGGCAGGGGGCAAAGAGCAGTTCTTC
TRBD2,TRBV5-5,few,TRBJ2-2,CASSSWTSGATGELFF,TGTGCCAGCAGCTCCTGGACTAGCGGGGCCACCGGGGAGCTGTTTTTT
TRBD2,TRBV5-1,many,TRBJ2-7,CASRSGNYEQYF,TGCGCCAGCAGAAGCGGGAACTACGAGCAGTACTTC
NA,TRBV5-1,NA,TRBJ2-5,CASCRHPRQETQYF,TGCGCCAGCTGTCGACACCCCCGGCAAGAGACCCAGTACTTC
NA,TRBV5-1,few,TRBJ2-7,CASSLEVGFGEQYF,TGCGCCAGCAGCTTGGAGGTAGGGTTCGGCGAGCAGTACTTC
TRBD1,TRBV10-2,NA,TRBJ1-2,CASSAGQGADYGYTF,TGCGCCAGCAGTGCAGGACAGGGGGCCGACTATGGCTACACCTTC
NA,TRBV7-6,NA,TRBJ2-7,CASSPGMRGWWSYEQYF,TGTGCCAGCAGCCCCGGAATGAGGGGCTGGTGGTCCTACGAGCAGTACTTC
NA,TRBV12-3/TRBV12-4,NA,TRBJ2-1,CASSLGQPNNEQFF,TGTGCCAGCAGTTTAGGTCAGCCCAACAATGAGCAGTTCTTC
NA,TRBV4-1,NA,TRBJ2-7,CASSQGPLEYEQYF,TGCGCCAGCAGCCAAGGCCCGCTAGAGTACGAGCAGTACTTC
TRBD1,TRBV20-1,few,TRBJ1-1,CSARLPGGGTEAFF,TGCAGTGCTAGACTGCCAGGGGGCGGAACTGAAGCTTTCTTT
NA,TRBV20-1,NA,TRBJ2-5,CSAAAGISQETQYF,TGCAGTGCCGCTGCAGGGATTTCACAAGAGACCCAGTACTTC
NA,TRBV11-2,few,TRBJ1-3,CASSLDGGDGNTIYF,TGTGCCAGCAGCTTAGACGGTGGCGATGGAAACACCATATATTTT
NA,TRBV20-1,NA,TRBJ2-3,CSAGRKGGTDTQYF,TGCAGTGCCGGGAGAAAGGGGGGCACAGATACGCAGTATTTT
NA,TRBV5-1,NA,TRBJ2-3,CASRWDFADTQYF,TGCGCCAGCAGGTGGGACTTCGCGGATACGCAGTATTTT
TRBD2,TRBV16,few,TRBJ2-2,CASSQMGLAGANTGELFF,TGTGCCAGCAGCCAAATGGGACTAGCGGGGGCTAACACCGGGGAGCTGTTTTTT
TRBD2,TRBV29-1,few,TRBJ2-5,CSVDPPGLEETQYF,TGCAGCGTTGACCCACCGGGACTAGAAGAGACCCAGTACTTC
TRBD2,TRBV15,few,TRBJ2-3,CATSSYLAGGDTQYF,TGTGCCACCAGCAGTTACCTAGCGGGGGGAGATACGCAGTATTTT
NA,TRBV9,NA,TRBJ2-7,CASSVGNGYEQYF,TGTGCCAGCAGCGTAGGAAATGGTTACGAGCAGTACTTC
TRBD2,TRBV28,few,TRBJ2-1,CASSLDVGRAKNEQFF,TGTGCCAGCAGCCTAGACGTCGGGAGGGCCAAAAATGAGCAGTTCTTC
NA,TRBV30,NA,TRBJ2-1,CAWVRPYNEQFF,TGTGCCTGGGTTAGGCCCTACAATGAGCAGTTCTTC
TRBD1,TRBV5-1,NA,TRBJ2-7,CASSLARGLGYEQYF,TGCGCCAGCAGCTTGGCCAGGGGGCTAGGGTACGAGCAGTACTTC
NA,TRBV28,few,TRBJ2-7,CASSGFYEQYF,TGTGCCAGCAGTGGCTTCTACGAGCAGTACTTC
NA,TRBV4-2,NA,TRBJ1-2,CASSQGAGADGYTF,TGTGCCAGCAGCCAAGGGGCAGGGGCGGATGGCTACACCTTC
NA,TRBV27,few,TRBJ2-3,CASSPGWTTDTQYF,TGTGCCAGCAGTCCAGGGTGGACGACAGATACGCAGTATTTT
NA,TRBV14,once,TRBJ2-2,CASSQSPSNTGELFF,TGTGCCAGCAGCCAATCTCCTAGCAATACCGGGGAGCTGTTTTTT
NA,TRBV20-1,few,TRBJ2-3,CSARRSDTQYF,TGCAGTGCAAGGCGATCAGATACGCAGTATTTT
NA,TRBV7-2,NA,TRBJ2-2,CASSLQGLNTGELFF,TGTGCCAGCAGCTTACAGGGTTTGAACACCGGGGAGCTGTTTTTT
TRBD1,TRBV7-8,NA,TRBJ1-1,CASSHRQGGTEAFF,TGTGCCAGCAGCCACCGACAGGGGGGTACTGAAGCTTTCTTT
NA,TRBV15,NA,TRBJ1-6,CATSRSIDAGNSPLHF,TGTGCCACCAGCAGATCCATAGACGCGGGGAATTCACCCCTCCACTTT
TRBD2,TRBV20-1,NA,TRBJ2-3,CSARTSGKTDTQYF,TGCAGTGCTAGGACTAGCGGGAAAACAGATACGCAGTATTTT
NA,TRBV4-1,NA,TRBJ1-5,CASSQLTGRQPRHF,TGCGCCAGCAGCCAACTGACAGGCCGTCAGCCCCGGCATTTT
TRBD2,TRBV11-1,once,TRBJ2-1,CASSSPGASGRARKDNEQFF,TGTGCCAGCAGCTCACCCGGCGCTAGCGGGAGGGCACGGAAAGACAATGAGCAGTTCTTC
TRBD1,TRBV18,NA,TRBJ1-2,CASSPLTGGGYTF,TGTGCCAGCTCACCACTGACAGGGGGCGGCTACACCTTC
TRBD2,TRBV4-1,NA,TRBJ2-1,CASSQGLAGVSEQFF,TGCGCCAGCAGCCAAGGACTAGCGGGAGTTAGTGAGCAGTTCTTC
NA,TRBV12-3/TRBV12-4,NA,TRBJ2-7,CASSQDSYYEQYF,TGTGCCAGCAGTCAAGACAGTTACTACGAGCAGTACTTC
NA,TRBV5-1,many,TRBJ2-5,CASSLRGGQETQYF,TGCGCCAGCAGCCTGAGGGGTGGCCAAGAGACCCAGTACTTC
TRBD2,TRBV20-1,few,TRBJ2-1,CSASKAGVRNEQFF,TGCAGTGCTAGTAAAGCGGGAGTGAGGAATGAGCAGTTCTTC
NA,TRBV5-1,few,TRBJ2-3,CASSRSSGALNTQYF,TGCGCCAGCAGCCGGTCCTCGGGGGCTCTGAATACGCAGTATTTT
NA,TRBV5-1,NA,TRBJ2-7,CASSLNGYENEQYF,TGCGCCAGCAGCTTGAACGGGTATGAGAACGAGCAGTACTTC
TRBD2,TRBV6-5,NA,TRBJ2-1,CASSSNLAGGGEQFF,TGTGCCAGCAGTTCCAACCTAGCGGGAGGAGGTGAGCAGTTCTTC